The 8 T cell receptor beta chains listed next were all sequenced from one sample in a study of T cells in Graves' hyperthyroidism and ophthalmopathy. TCR beta CDR3 regions were amplified from RNA. Primed by the HTBI set, a first-round RT-PCR was run on the TCR CDR3. TCRdb re-derived calls from the multiplex PCR reads in MiXCR, one entry per CDR3 protein. In the table there are around 300,000 distinct CDR3 sequences, around 19% of which are singletons. Sequenced input: blood. The source is a man between 45 and 60 years old with Graves' ophthalmopathy.

The chain links TRBV29-1 to TRBJ2-7, with TRBD2 as a possible D gene (6 bases). CDR3 length equals 13 residues. Per the germline V gene, CDR1 is SQVTM and CDR2 is ANQGSEA. V was pared by 4 bases and J by 0 bases, with 10 bases between. CDR3 bases: TGCAGCGTTGTAGGACTAACCTCCTACGAGCAGTACTTC. Protein: CSVVGLTSYEQYF.

V and J are TRBV29-1 and TRBJ1-1; 7 bases line up with TRBD1. This CDR3 region has 13 residues. Trimming cost V 7 bases and J 4 bases; bases outside gene matches: 9. CDR1 is SQVTM and CDR2 is ANQGSEA in the germline V gene. CDR3 in amino acids: CSDRQGMGTEAFF. CDR3 DNA sequence: TGCAGCGACCGACAGGGTATGGGCACTGAAGCTTTCTTT.

The chain uses TRBV5-6 and TRBJ2-7; D might be TRBD2 (7 bases). CDR1 and CDR2 (germline): SGHDT, YYEEEE. Trimming cost V 4 bases and J 1 base, with 18 bases left between them. The CDR3 has 16 amino acids. In nucleotides, the CDR3 is TGTGCCAGCAGCATGGATGGGGGGGCCACTTCCTACGAGCAGTACTTC. It is translated as CASSMDGGATSYEQYF.

This clonotype was recorded many times. CDR3 protein: CASSYGLAGNEQFF. In DNA, the CDR3 is TGTGCCAGCAGTTACGGGCTAGCGGGGAATGAGCAGTTCTTC. The genes are TRBV6-5 and TRBJ2-1; 9 bases fit TRBD2. The CDR3 has 14 amino acids. The ends lost 2 bases at V and 7 bases at J; junction bases unmatched: 3. Germline values: CDR1 MNHEY, CDR2 SVGAGI.

Ten or more counts support this clonotype. The chain links TRBV5-1 to TRBJ1-1; the D gene is possibly TRBD1 (6 bases). V lost 4 bases to trimming and J lost 1 base, with 11 bases between them. This CDR3 contains 14 residues. CDR1 and CDR2 from the germline V gene are SGHRS and YFSETQ. The CDR3 DNA reads TGCGCCAGCAGCGTGGGGGGGCGGAACACTGAAGCTTTCTTT. This gives the protein CASSVGGRNTEAFF.

This clonotype was found many times. At one end the junction does not follow the germline gene, possibly because of a read error. This chain joins TRBV29-1 and TRBJ2-3; 10 nucleotides agree with TRBD2. This CDR3 has 15 residues. Germline V gene data show CDR1 as SQVTM and CDR2 as ANQGSEA. This CDR3 reads CSVEDGTSGTDTQYF. In nucleotides, the CDR3 is TGCAGCGTGGAAGATGGGACTAGCGGCACAGATACGCAGTATTTT.

This clonotype was seen many times. In DNA, the CDR3 is TGTGCCAGCAGCCTAAACCCCGAGCAGTACTTC. It is translated as CASSLNPEQYF. The chain recombines TRBV5-4 with TRBJ2-7; D is undetermined. V gave up 4 bases and J gave up 6 bases, with 8 bases separating them. This CDR3 spans 11 amino acids. CDR1 and CDR2 from the germline V gene are SGHNT and YYREEE (reference sequence).

At least ten counts were recorded for this clonotype. This chain joins TRBV28 and TRBJ2-7, with no clear D. The germline V gene has CDR1 MDHEN and CDR2 SYDVKM. CDR3 length: 10 residues. Trimming removed 8 bases at V and 3 bases at J, with 5 bases between. CDR3 coding DNA: TGTGCCAGCGGCCTCTACGAGCAGTACTTC. As protein: CASGLYEQYF.